This T cell receptor (beta chain) comes out of a study of cytomegalovirus exposure and HLA in healthy donors. About this clone: The antigen is not known.

Study-level findings and limits: It was found in a later analysis that first-cohort TCR clusters tended to co-occur in the 90 to 150 validation repertoires.

V was shortened by 0 bases and J by 7 bases, with 7 bases between the two germline ends. Germline CDR1 SGHRS, CDR2 YFSETQ. The CDR3 sequence is 12 residues long. This table comes from immunoSEQ multiplex PCR, and its TCRdb copy is limited to in-frame clones, with some not included. Here the sample spans about 360,000 clones, roughly 88% being singletons. The sequence was obtained from a woman aged 18 to 35 in good health and CMV-seronegative. The rearrangement joins TRBV5-1 to TRBJ1-1, with no clear D. Sequencing used PBMCs. The CDR3 DNA reads as TGCGCCAGCAGCTTGGTGGGCAGTGAAGCTTTCTTT. Protein: CASSLVGSEAFF.